The next 26 T cell receptor beta chains were all read from a single sample in a study of T cell changes during pregnancy in multiple sclerosis (dated by TCRdb to the late 2010s). The library was built by means of the immunoSEQ multiplex PCR assay. TCRdb provides this immuneACCESS table in a form limited to in-frame rearrangements. Some clones are lacking; in checked studies, under half of them reflect an unresolved V gene, and why the rest are absent is not known. The sample table records 56,000 or so clones; about 91% of these occur just once. The top ten clonotypes cover more than 1.5% of the sample. The sample was peripheral blood, taken after pregnancy. These receptors originate from a female donor with multiple sclerosis, enrolled in a pregnancy study.

The genes are TRBV6-6 and TRBJ2-3; D gene unclear. Germline V gene data show CDR1 as MNHNY and CDR2 as SVGAGI (reference sequence). V was clipped by 6 bases and J by 0 bases, with 7 bases between them. This CDR3 region has 13 residues. The CDR3 DNA follows: TGTGCCAGCAGAGAACTAAGCACAGATACGCAGTATTTT. Its protein product is CASRELSTDTQYF.

With respect to this clone: One end of the junction does not line up with germline, which may come from a read error. Other DNA sequences in the sample encode the same CDR3. This rearrangement joins TRBV5-4 to TRBJ2-7, with D perhaps TRBD1 (6 bases). This CDR3 is 16 amino acids long. The germline V gene has CDR1 SGHNT and CDR2 YYREEE (reference sequence). The CDR3 nucleotides read TGTGCCAGCAGCTCCGCGACCAAAAGGACAGCCGACGAGCAGTACTTT. It translates to CASSSATKRTADEQYF.

This sequence joins TRBV4-3 and TRBJ2-3; a weak D match, TRBD1 (6 bases). V was shortened by 3 bases and J by 2 bases, with 18 bases between the two germline ends. The germline V gene encodes CDR1 LGHNA and CDR2 YSLEER. This CDR3 contains 17 residues. CDR3 protein: CASSQAPQGFTTDTQYF. The CDR3 nucleotides read TGCGCCAGCAGCCAGGCCCCACAGGGATTTACCACAGATACGCAGTATTTT.

The genes are TRBV10-2 and TRBJ2-3; 9 nucleotides match TRBD2. The CDR3 consists of 15 residues. CDR1 is WSHSY, CDR2 SAAADI, per germline. V dropped 6 bases and J dropped 4; count of bases not matched to a gene: 8. The CDR3 nucleotides are TGCGCCAGCAGCCGACTGGGGACTAGCCCAGATACGCAGTATTTT. This sequence encodes CASSRLGTSPDTQYF.

The chain is built from TRBV27 and TRBJ1-1; 9 bases line up with TRBD1. This CDR3 spans 14 amino acids. Germline CDR1 reads MNHEY; CDR2 reads SMNVEV (reference sequence). The J segment lost 4 bases and the V segment lost 3 bases, leaving 3 bases of the junction unmatched. Here the CDR3 DNA reads TGTGCCAGCAGTTTCGGACAGGGGCGCACTGAAGCTTTCTTT. Protein product: CASSFGQGRTEAFF.

Here the CDR3 reads CAWSPTGQGHQPQHF. CDR3 nucleotide sequence: TGTGCCTGGAGTCCAACGGGACAGGGGCATCAGCCCCAGCATTTT. The rearrangement uses TRBV30 and TRBJ1-5; 10 positions match TRBD1. V shed 2 bases, J shed 5 bases, and the junction held 6 bases outside the gene matches. Germline V gene data show CDR1 as GTSNPN and CDR2 as SVGIG (reference sequence). The CDR3 spans 15 residues.

The rearrangement uses TRBV9 and TRBJ1-3; TRBD1 aligns across 9 bases. Looked up from germline, CDR1 is SGDLS and CDR2 is YYNGEE. Trimming removed 4 bases from V and 0 bases from J; junction bases left unmatched: 8. The CDR3 is made up of 17 amino acids. CDR3 nucleotides: TGTGCCAGCAGCACAGGGACAGGGCCTCTCTCTGGAAACACCATATATTTT. Encoded protein: CASSTGTGPLSGNTIYF.

Regarding this clone: Other DNA sequences in the sample encode the same CDR3. V usage is TRBV18 and J usage is TRBJ1-5, with TRBD1 as a possible D gene (5 bases). Germline V gives CDR1 KGHSH, CDR2 LQKENI. There are 13 residues in the CDR3. V lost 2 bases to trimming and J lost 4 bases, with 6 bases between them. The CDR3 DNA follows: TGTGCCAGCTCACCAGGGGCAAATCAGCCCCAGCATTTT. Its protein is CASSPGANQPQHF.

V is TRBV19 and J is TRBJ1-4; D is ambiguous. Germline CDR1 is LNHDA and CDR2 is SQIVND (reference sequence). CDR3 length: 14 amino acids. The V and J ends lost 2 bases and 0 bases respectively, with 4 bases between them. In nucleotides, the CDR3 is TGTGCCAGTAGTATACAGTCAACTAATGAAAAACTGTTTTTT. Translated: CASSIQSTNEKLFF.

The V gene is TRBV11-2, the J gene TRBJ2-7; a weak D match, TRBD2 (5 bases). Trimming removed 1 base from V and 6 bases from J, with 7 bases in between. Germline values: CDR1 SGHAT, CDR2 FQNNGV. This CDR3 has 12 residues. Written as DNA, the CDR3 is TGTGCCAGCAGCTTAGGGGAGAGCGAGCAGTACTTC. It specifies CASSLGESEQYF. Looking up the rest from reference TRBV11-2 and TRBJ2-7 gives the full variable domain: EAGVAQSPRYKIIEKRQSVAFWCNPISGHATLYWYQQILGQGPKLLIQFQNNGVVDDSQLPKDRFSAERLKGVDSTLKIQPAKLEDSAVYLCASSLGESEQYFGPGTRLTVT.

The chain is built from TRBV10-3 and TRBJ1-2; 8 bases line up with TRBD1. This CDR3 has 12 amino acids. Trimming removed 7 bases from V and 6 bases from J; junction bases left unmatched: 4. Germline loops: CDR1 ENHRY, CDR2 SYGVKD. The CDR3 DNA follows: TGTGCCATCACGGACAGGGAAAATGGCTACACCTTC. Translated: CAITDRENGYTF.

V and J are TRBV19 and TRBJ2-7; the match to TRBD1 covers 8 bases. The germline V gene encodes CDR1 LNHDA and CDR2 SQIVND (reference sequence). With V trimmed by 2 bases and J by 5 bases, 8 bases remained unmatched. CDR3 length: 15 residues. CDR3: CASSISRTGYDEQYF. CDR3 in DNA: TGTGCCAGTAGTATATCGAGGACAGGGTATGACGAGCAGTACTTC.

V gene TRBV29-1 combines with J gene TRBJ1-2, with D perhaps matching TRBD1 (5 bases). Trimming took 4 bases from V and 6 from J, leaving 15 bases between them. Germline CDR1 is SQVTM and CDR2 is ANQGSEA. The CDR3 contains 13 residues. CDR3 DNA: TGCAGCGTTGGGGCAGGGAAATGGAATGGCTACACCTTC. It specifies CSVGAGKWNGYTF. Together with reference TRBV29-1 and TRBJ1-2, the CDR3 gives the full variable domain: SAVISQKPSRDICQRGTSLTIQCQVDSQVTMMFWYRQQPGQSLTLIATANQGSEATYESGFVIDKFPISRPNLTFSTLTVSNMSPEDSSIYLCSVGAGKWNGYTFGSGTRLTVV.

The V call is TRBV2, the J call TRBJ2-6, with 7 bases matching TRBD1. The CDR3 runs 15 residues. Germline V gene lookup returns CDR1 SNHLY and CDR2 FYNNEI. V was pared by 5 bases and J by 1 base, with 2 bases of the junction left unmatched. The CDR3 DNA follows: TGTGCCAGCAGTTACAGGGGTTCTGGGGCCAACGTCCTGACTTTC. Translation gives CASSYRGSGANVLTF.

The rearrangement joins TRBV18 to TRBJ1-1; 10 bases fit TRBD1. The CDR3 is 15 amino acids. The germline gives CDR1 KGHSH, CDR2 LQKENI. Losses at the gene ends were 2 bases for V and 7 bases for J; bases not matched to a gene: 7. CDR3: CASSPVMGTGDEAFF. In DNA, the CDR3 is TGTGCCAGCTCACCAGTTATGGGGACAGGGGATGAAGCTTTCTTT.

In this sample, this clone turned up once. The chain couples TRBV30 to TRBJ1-4; no clear D gene. With 3 bases removed from V and 5 bases from J, the gap between germline ends came to 16 bases. Germline assignment: CDR1 GTSNPN and CDR2 SVGIG (reference sequence). The CDR3 extends over 15 amino acids. CDR3 nucleotides: TGTGCCTGGAGCCCAGGATTGGCAGTGAATGAAAAACTGTTTTTT. Its protein product is CAWSPGLAVNEKLFF.

This chain uses TRBV27 with TRBJ1-2, with D tentatively TRBD1 (6 bases). V lost 3 bases and J lost 8, with 13 bases in between. Germline V gene lookup returns CDR1 MNHEY and CDR2 SMNVEV (reference sequence). This CDR3 has 13 residues. CDR3: CASSFSGTLGYTF. In DNA, the CDR3 is TGTGCCAGCAGTTTTTCGGGGACACTCGGCTACACCTTC.

The chain is built from TRBV18 and TRBJ2-1, with TRBD1 matching 9 bases. Germline V CDR1 and CDR2: KGHSH, LQKENI. The trim removed 4 bases at V and 5 bases at J, leaving 3 bases unmatched. The CDR3 is 14 amino acids. The DNA for the CDR3 is TGTGCCAGCTCACAGACAGGGGGAGACAATGAGCAGTTCTTC. Translated, it gives CASSQTGGDNEQFF.

This sequence joins TRBV4-3 and TRBJ2-7, with 9 bases fitting TRBD1. The length of the CDR3 is 15 residues. Unmatched junction bases numbered 7, after V lost 3 bases and J lost 4 bases. Germline assignment: CDR1 LGHNA and CDR2 YSLEER. CDR3 amino acids: CASSQITGGGYEQYF. In nucleotides, the CDR3 is TGCGCCAGCAGCCAGATAACAGGGGGCGGATACGAGCAGTACTTC.

The chain uses TRBV7-2 and TRBJ1-3; 7 bases line up with TRBD1. Looked up from germline, CDR1 is SGHTA and CDR2 is FQGNSA. V trimming: 5 bases; J trimming: 4 bases; junction bases outside the gene matches: 14. The CDR3 loop spans 17 amino acids. The DNA for the CDR3 is TGTGCCAGCAGCCCGAGATTTTATGGGACAGACGGAAACACCATATATTTT. Translation gives CASSPRFYGTDGNTIYF.

The chain links TRBV7-9 to TRBJ1-1; TRBD1 matches at 7 bases. V shed 1 base, J shed 7 bases, and the junction held 6 bases outside the gene matches. Germline loops: CDR1 SEHNR, CDR2 FQNEAQ (reference sequence). This CDR3 has 14 residues. DNA of the CDR3: TGTGCCAGCAGCTTAGGAGGCAGGGGGAATGAAGCTTTCTTT. This translates into CASSLGGRGNEAFF.

V and J are TRBV5-6 and TRBJ2-3; 11 bases are shared with TRBD2. This CDR3 has 16 residues. Germline V gene lookup returns CDR1 SGHDT and CDR2 YYEEEE. J gave up 3 bases and V 3 bases, and 6 bases lay outside the gene matches. DNA of the CDR3: TGTGCCAGCAGCTCAGAACTAGCGGGGGTGACAGATACGCAGTATTTT. Protein product: CASSSELAGVTDTQYF.

The sample holds one count of this clone. V gene TRBV11-3 combines with J gene TRBJ1-1; D ambiguous. Germline V CDR1 and CDR2: SGHNT, YENEEA. The ends were cut back, 1 base at V and 0 bases at J, with 6 bases in the middle. The CDR3 loop spans 14 amino acids. The CDR3 region has the DNA TGTGCCAGCAGCTTAGGGCCAATGAACACTGAAGCTTTCTTT. This codes for CASSLGPMNTEAFF.

V usage is TRBV5-1 and J usage is TRBJ2-7, with unresolved D. Trimming took 1 base from V and 3 from J, leaving 5 bases between them. CDR3 length: 12 amino acids. From germline, CDR1 is SGHRS and CDR2 YFSETQ. The CDR3 DNA reads TGCGCCAGCAGCTTGTCGGTCTACGAGCAGTACTTC. Protein sequence: CASSLSVYEQYF. The full variable domain, with the rest looked up from reference TRBV5-1 and TRBJ2-7, is KAGVTQTPRYLIKTRGQQVTLSCSPISGHRSVSWYQQTPGQGLQFLFEYFSETQRNKGNFPGRFSGRQFSNSRSEMNVSTLELGDSALYLCASSLSVYEQYFGPGTRLTVT.

The gene calls are TRBV19 and TRBJ2-3; TRBD1 might be the D (6 bases). This CDR3 spans 18 amino acids. In germline, CDR1 is LNHDA, CDR2 SQIVND (reference sequence). The V end lost 1 base, the J end lost 0 bases, and 17 bases lay between the germline ends. The DNA of the CDR3 is TGTGCCAGTAGTATAGGGAACAGGGAGCTGTATAGCACAGATACGCAGTATTTT. Its protein is CASSIGNRELYSTDTQYF.

The chain recombines TRBV11-2 with TRBJ1-4; D remains ambiguous. This CDR3 comprises 16 residues. CDR1 and CDR2 from the germline V gene are SGHAT and FQNNGV. The V gene lost 1 base and the J gene lost 8 bases, with 17 bases spanning the gap. The CDR3, as DNA: TGTGCCAGCAGCTTAGGCGGGTGGGGTATAGAGGAAAAACTGTTTTTT. Its translation is CASSLGGWGIEEKLFF.